The 29 T cell receptor beta chains below were found in one sample sequenced in a study of CD8 T cells in ankylosing spondylitis. TCRdb analysed the 5' RACE reads with MiXCR anew, one entry per CDR3 protein. The sample lists 35,000 to 50,000 distinct CDR3 sequences, 2.5% to 3.5% occurring once. Sequenced sample: blood, either unsorted or a sorted T cell fraction (not recorded which). These receptors came from a male donor with ankylosing spondylitis or in good health (not recorded which).

This clonotype occurred a few times. This chain joins TRBV9 and TRBJ2-1; no definite D call. Germline V gene lookup returns CDR1 SGDLS and CDR2 YYNGEE. CDR3 length: 15 residues. The V gene lost 2 bases and the J gene lost 8 bases, with 17 bases spanning the gap. In DNA, the CDR3 is TGTGCCAGCAGCGTTGGTCCGACCCTGACCGATGAGCAGTTCTTC. This gives the protein CASSVGPTLTDEQFF.

This clonotype occurred many times. This rearrangement joins TRBV7-6 to TRBJ2-7; TRBD2 might be the D (6 bases). Germline V CDR1 and CDR2: SGHVS, FNYEAQ. The CDR3 sequence is 15 residues long. V was clipped by 5 bases and J by 2 bases, with 16 bases between them. The CDR3 DNA reads TGTGCCAGCAGCCCAGCTAAGCGGGCCCCCTACGAGCAGTACGTC. Its translation is CASSPAKRAPYEQYV.

This clonotype has ten or more counts. V gene TRBV9 combines with J gene TRBJ2-1; 9 nucleotides match TRBD2. V shed 3 bases and J 3 bases; nucleotides not matched to a gene: 13. From germline, CDR1 is SGDLS and CDR2 YYNGEE. CDR3 size: 18 residues. The CDR3 nucleotides read TGTGCCAGCAGCGCCCCTCCGATAGCGGGAGCTTTCTACAATGAGCAGTTCTTC. This sequence encodes CASSAPPIAGAFYNEQFF. Based on the CDR3 plus reference TRBV9 and TRBJ2-1, the full variable domain is DSGVTQTPKHLITATGQRVTLRCSPRSGDLSVYWYQQSLDQGLQFLIQYYNGEERAKGNILERFSAQQFPDLHSELNLSSLELGDSALYFCASSAPPIAGAFYNEQFFGPGTRLTVL.

This chain links TRBV9 with TRBJ2-2; 8 bases map to TRBD2. V was clipped by 0 bases and J by 0 bases; unmatched bases: 7. The CDR3 loop spans 18 amino acids. CDR1 and CDR2 (germline): SGDLS, YYNGEE. CDR3 in amino acids: CASSVVASGLANTGELFF. Written as DNA, the CDR3 is TGTGCCAGCAGCGTAGTGGCTAGCGGGTTAGCGAACACCGGGGAGCTGTTTTTT.

This clonotype was counted many times. The chain employs TRBV9 and TRBJ2-1; 9 bases line up with TRBD2. The CDR3 length is 15 residues. Trimming cost V 3 bases and J 1 base; bases outside gene matches: 2. Germline CDR1 reads SGDLS; CDR2 reads YYNGEE. The CDR3 DNA reads as TGTGCCAGCAGCGCTAGCGGGGTTTCCTACAATGAGCAGTTCTTC. Translating it yields CASSASGVSYNEQFF.

In this sample, this clonotype turned up many times. The rearrangement uses TRBV9 and TRBJ1-6, with D tentatively TRBD1 (5 bases). Germline V lookup: CDR1 SGDLS, CDR2 YYNGEE. The CDR3 sequence is 14 residues long. V was cut by 4 bases and J by 10 bases, with 15 bases left in between. The CDR3 here is CASSPPGRGSPLHF. The CDR3 DNA reads as TGTGCCAGCAGCCCACCCGGGCGGGGCTCACCCCTCCACTTT.

This clonotype came up many times. J is TRBJ2-1 and V is TRBV9, with D tentatively TRBD2 (5 bases). Trimming left V 0 bases short and J 2 bases short, with 12 bases between. The CDR3 runs 16 residues. Germline lookup yields CDR1 SGDLS and CDR2 YYNGEE. The CDR3 is CASSVAEGRPYNEQFF. As DNA, the CDR3 is TGTGCCAGCAGCGTAGCTGAGGGCCGCCCCTACAATGAGCAGTTCTTC.

This clonotype was picked up many times. The chain couples TRBV9 to TRBJ2-2; TRBD1 matches 7 bases. Germline CDR1 SGDLS, CDR2 YYNGEE. V shed 2 bases and J 0 bases; nucleotides not matched to a gene: 4. The CDR3 is 16 residues long. The CDR3 is CASSVRQGANTGELFF. CDR3 coding DNA: TGTGCCAGCAGCGTTCGACAGGGCGCGAACACCGGGGAGCTGTTTTTT.

V gene TRBV9 combines with J gene TRBJ2-5, with 7 bases lining up with TRBD2. The CDR3 runs 16 residues. In germline, CDR1 is SGDLS, CDR2 YYNGEE. The trim removed 0 bases at V and 1 base at J, leaving 6 bases unmatched. In DNA form, the CDR3 reads TGTGCCAGCAGCGTAGGCGCTAGCGGATTCCAAGAGACCCAGTACTTC. Translating it yields CASSVGASGFQETQYF.

Ten or more counts support this clonotype. The V gene is TRBV9, the J gene TRBJ2-1, with TRBD1 as a possible D gene (5 bases). The CDR3 extends over 13 amino acids. The germline V gene encodes CDR1 SGDLS and CDR2 YYNGEE. Trimming stripped 0 bases from V and 12 bases from J, with 13 bases between. The CDR3 loop is CASSVGSGLGQFF. In DNA form, the CDR3 reads TGTGCCAGCAGCGTAGGTTCAGGGCTGGGGCAGTTCTTC.

This clonotype appeared many times. The rearrangement uses TRBV9 and TRBJ2-5, with 10 bases aligning to TRBD2. CDR3 length equals 14 residues. V gave up 1 base and J gave up 5 bases; unmatched junction bases: 2. Germline V lookup: CDR1 SGDLS, CDR2 YYNGEE. For the CDR3, the DNA is TGTGCCAGCAGCGTAACGGGACTAGCGGAGACCCAGTACTTC. The encoded protein is CASSVTGLAETQYF.

By share, this clonotype counts as medium-sized. The rearrangement uses TRBV5-1 and TRBJ2-3; tentative D call: TRBD1 (6 bases). Germline CDR1 reads SGHRS; CDR2 reads YFSETQ. The V and J ends lost 2 bases and 4 bases respectively, with 11 bases between them. There are 14 residues in the CDR3. In DNA form, the CDR3 reads TGCGCCAGCAGCTTTGCCCCAGGGGCAGATACGCAGTATTTT. Translating it yields CASSFAPGADTQYF.

This clonotype has ten or more counts. CDR3 sequence: CASSVAGGNTIYF. As DNA, the CDR3 is TGTGCCAGCAGCGTAGCCGGAGGAAACACCATATATTTT. J is TRBJ1-3 and V is TRBV9; D gene unclear. Germline loops: CDR1 SGDLS, CDR2 YYNGEE. Trimming removed 0 bases from V and 4 bases from J, with 5 bases in between. The CDR3 is 13 residues long.

This clonotype was counted at least ten times. This chain connects TRBV9 to TRBJ2-5; D gene unclear. The ends were cut back, 4 bases at V and 4 bases at J, with 11 bases in the middle. This CDR3 is 13 amino acids long. CDR1 is SGDLS, CDR2 YYNGEE, per germline. This chain's CDR3 is CASSPRWGETQYF. DNA for the CDR3: TGTGCCAGCAGCCCCCGGTGGGGAGAGACCCAGTACTTC. Complete variable domain (other parts from reference TRBV9 and TRBJ2-5): DSGVTQTPKHLITATGQRVTLRCSPRSGDLSVYWYQQSLDQGLQFLIQYYNGEERAKGNILERFSAQQFPDLHSELNLSSLELGDSALYFCASSPRWGETQYFGPGTRLLVL.

This clonotype occurred many times. The V call is TRBV9, the J call TRBJ2-1, with TRBD2 identical over 7 bases. Trimming cost V 0 bases and J 3 bases; bases outside gene matches: 6. Germline assignment: CDR1 SGDLS and CDR2 YYNGEE. The CDR3 runs to 16 residues. The CDR3 protein is CASSVGSGVNYNEQFF. As DNA, the CDR3 is TGTGCCAGCAGCGTAGGGAGCGGGGTTAACTACAATGAGCAGTTCTTC.

This clonotype was seen at least ten times. This chain uses TRBV9 with TRBJ1-1, with D perhaps matching TRBD1 (6 bases). The germline gives CDR1 SGDLS, CDR2 YYNGEE. Trimming shortened V by 3 bases and J by 4 bases, and 13 bases separated the two germline ends. This CDR3 is 14 amino acids long. The CDR3 here is CASSASGAATEAFF. The DNA of the CDR3 is TGTGCCAGCAGCGCCTCGGGGGCCGCCACTGAAGCTTTCTTT.

This clonotype was observed at least ten times. The J gene is TRBJ1-6, the V gene TRBV9; D is unresolved. The CDR3 loop spans 14 amino acids. CDR1 SGDLS and CDR2 YYNGEE come from the germline V gene. Trimming took 4 bases from V and 7 from J, leaving 12 bases between them. The CDR3 DNA reads TGTGCCAGCAGCCCCGGACTCGAAAATTCACCCCTCCACTTT. This codes for CASSPGLENSPLHF.

Ten or more counts support this clonotype. J is TRBJ2-3 and V is TRBV9, with D possibly being TRBD2 (6 bases). The V gene lost 7 bases and the J gene lost 0 bases, with 12 bases spanning the gap. CDR1 is SGDLS and CDR2 is YYNGEE in the germline V gene. The CDR3 is 14 residues long. CDR3 amino acids: CASAGSGSTDTQYF. The CDR3 DNA follows: TGTGCCAGCGCGGGTAGCGGTAGCACAGATACGCAGTATTTT.

This clonotype is medium-sized by share. The rearrangement uses TRBV27 and TRBJ2-7; D is undetermined. Germline V gene data show CDR1 as MNHEY and CDR2 as SMNVEV (reference sequence). The CDR3 runs 15 residues. Trimming took 8 bases from V and 4 from J, leaving 21 bases between them. The CDR3 loop reads CASGFWVSTYYEQYV. The CDR3 nucleotides read TGTGCCAGCGGATTTTGGGTCTCTACTTATTACGAGCAGTACGTC.

This clonotype was picked up many times. The chain is built from TRBV30 and TRBJ2-7, with 10 bases matching TRBD2. The V gene's germline CDR1 is GTSNPN and CDR2 SVGIG (reference sequence). CDR3 length: 14 amino acids. V was clipped by 6 bases and J by 4 bases; unmatched bases: 9. The CDR3 coding sequence is TGTGCCTGCCCCGGGACTAGCGCCACTTACGAGCAGTACGTC. Translation gives CACPGTSATYEQYV.

Ten or more counts support this clonotype. This chain uses TRBV9 with TRBJ1-4; a possible D gene is TRBD1 (6 bases). The CDR3 runs 16 residues. Germline assignment: CDR1 SGDLS and CDR2 YYNGEE. V shed 0 bases and J shed 5 bases, with 14 bases lying between them. CDR3 DNA sequence: TGTGCCAGCAGCGTAGCTGGGGGGGGCCCGAATGAAAAACTGTTTTTT. It yields the protein CASSVAGGGPNEKLFF.

The sample holds many counts of this clonotype. The rearrangement uses TRBV9 and TRBJ1-4, with no clear D. Trimming took 0 bases from V and 4 from J, leaving 7 bases between them. Germline CDR1 reads SGDLS; CDR2 reads YYNGEE. The CDR3 has 14 amino acids. The CDR3 DNA is TGTGCCAGCAGCGTAGAAGCGGTTAATGAAAAACTGTTTTTT. This gives the protein CASSVEAVNEKLFF.

This clonotype was recorded at least ten times. The CDR3 is CASSVAGGSGASTDTQYF. The CDR3 nucleotides are TGTGCCAGCAGCGTAGCCGGGGGGAGCGGCGCTAGCACAGATACGCAGTATTTT. The chain is built from TRBV9 and TRBJ2-3, with TRBD2 matching over 7 bases. The length of the CDR3 is 18 residues. Germline lookup yields CDR1 SGDLS and CDR2 YYNGEE. J gave up 0 bases and V 0 bases, and 10 bases lay outside the gene matches. Using reference TRBV9 and TRBJ2-3 for the parts outside the CDR3, the full variable domain is DSGVTQTPKHLITATGQRVTLRCSPRSGDLSVYWYQQSLDQGLQFLIQYYNGEERAKGNILERFSAQQFPDLHSELNLSSLELGDSALYFCASSVAGGSGASTDTQYFGPGTRLTVL.

The sample holds many counts of this clonotype. The chain combines TRBV9 with TRBJ2-1, with 10 positions matching TRBD2. There are 15 residues in the CDR3. V gave up 7 bases and J gave up 2 bases; unmatched junction bases: 6. Germline CDR1 SGDLS, CDR2 YYNGEE. CDR3 loop: CASGGLAGAYNEQFF. CDR3 DNA: TGTGCCAGCGGCGGTCTAGCGGGGGCCTACAATGAGCAGTTCTTC.

V usage is TRBV9 and J usage is TRBJ2-5; possibly TRBD1 for D (6 bases). CDR1 and CDR2 (germline): SGDLS, YYNGEE. CDR3 size: 14 residues. V was trimmed by 4 bases and J by 1 base, leaving 11 bases between them. The CDR3 protein is CASSPGVTQETQYF. The CDR3 DNA sequence: TGTGCCAGCAGCCCAGGGGTCACCCAAGAGACCCAGTACTTC.

This clonotype was observed many times. V and J are TRBV9 and TRBJ2-3; 7 nucleotides agree with TRBD1. Trimming removed 0 bases from V and 2 bases from J; junction bases left unmatched: 6. This CDR3 contains 16 residues. Germline V gene sequence: CDR1 SGDLS, CDR2 YYNGEE. CDR3 sequence (DNA): TGTGCCAGCAGCGTAGTCCCAACAGGGGCCACAGATACGCAGTATTTT. Translation: CASSVVPTGATDTQYF.

This clonotype was detected ten times or more. J is TRBJ2-3 and V is TRBV9; tentative D call: TRBD1 (5 bases). Trimming shortened V by 0 bases and J by 1 base, and 12 bases separated the two germline ends. This CDR3 has 16 amino acids. Germline values: CDR1 SGDLS, CDR2 YYNGEE. The chain's CDR3 is CASSVEAGLGTDTQYF. The DNA of the CDR3 is TGTGCCAGCAGCGTAGAGGCAGGGTTGGGCACAGATACGCAGTATTTT.

This clonotype was recorded many times. The chain joins TRBV9 to TRBJ2-5; D is uncertain. Germline CDR1 is SGDLS and CDR2 is YYNGEE. CDR3 length: 13 residues. Trimming stripped 0 bases from V and 3 bases from J, with 6 bases between. DNA of the CDR3: TGTGCCAGCAGCGTAGATAGGGAAGAGACCCAGTACTTC. It yields the protein CASSVDREETQYF.

This clonotype was counted at least ten times. The V gene is TRBV9, the J gene TRBJ1-1; D gene unclear. V was shortened by 4 bases and J by 3 bases, with 13 bases between the two germline ends. Germline loops: CDR1 SGDLS, CDR2 YYNGEE. This CDR3 is 14 amino acids long. The CDR3 bases are TGTGCCAGCAGCAACGGGATGCGGGACACTGAAGCTTTCTTT. Protein product: CASSNGMRDTEAFF.